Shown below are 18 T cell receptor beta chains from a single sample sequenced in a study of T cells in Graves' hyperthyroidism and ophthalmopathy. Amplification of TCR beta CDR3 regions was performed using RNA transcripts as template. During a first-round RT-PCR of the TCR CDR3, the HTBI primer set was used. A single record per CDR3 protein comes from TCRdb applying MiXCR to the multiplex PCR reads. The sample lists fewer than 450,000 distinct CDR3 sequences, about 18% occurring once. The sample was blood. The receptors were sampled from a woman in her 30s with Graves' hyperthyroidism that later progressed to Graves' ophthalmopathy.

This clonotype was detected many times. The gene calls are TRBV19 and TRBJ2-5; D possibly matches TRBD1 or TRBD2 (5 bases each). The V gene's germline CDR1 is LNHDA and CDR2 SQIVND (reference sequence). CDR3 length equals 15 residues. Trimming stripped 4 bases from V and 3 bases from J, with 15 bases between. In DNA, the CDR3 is TGTGCCAGTAGTACCTACCGGGACGGGAAAGAGACCCAGTACTTC. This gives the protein CASSTYRDGKETQYF.

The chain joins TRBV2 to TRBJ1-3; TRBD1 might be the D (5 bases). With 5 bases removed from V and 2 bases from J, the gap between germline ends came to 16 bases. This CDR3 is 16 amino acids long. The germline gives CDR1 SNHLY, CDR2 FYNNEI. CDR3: CASSFRVTMAGNTIYF. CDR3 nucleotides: TGTGCCAGCAGTTTCAGGGTTACGATGGCTGGAAACACCATATATTTT.

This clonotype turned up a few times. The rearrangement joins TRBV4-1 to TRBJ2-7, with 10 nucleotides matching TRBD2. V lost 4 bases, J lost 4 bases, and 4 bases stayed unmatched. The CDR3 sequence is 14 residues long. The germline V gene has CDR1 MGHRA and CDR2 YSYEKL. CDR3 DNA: TGCGCCAGCAGCCTAGCGGGAGGTGAATACGAGCAGTACTTC. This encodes CASSLAGGEYEQYF.

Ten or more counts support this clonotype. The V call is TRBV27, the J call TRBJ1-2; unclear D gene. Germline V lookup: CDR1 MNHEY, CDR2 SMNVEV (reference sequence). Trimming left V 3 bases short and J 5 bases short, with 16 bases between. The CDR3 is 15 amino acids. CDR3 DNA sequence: TGTGCCAGCAGTTTTAATCCGGGTCCCCTATATGGCTACACCTTC. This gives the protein CASSFNPGPLYGYTF.

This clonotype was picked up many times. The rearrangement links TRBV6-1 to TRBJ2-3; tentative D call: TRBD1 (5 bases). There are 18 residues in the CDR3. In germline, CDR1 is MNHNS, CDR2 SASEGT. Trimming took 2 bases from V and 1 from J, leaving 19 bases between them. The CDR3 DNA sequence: TGTGCCAGCAGTGAAAGGCGGCAAGGGGCGCGTGGCACAGATACGCAGTATTTT. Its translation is CASSERRQGARGTDTQYF.

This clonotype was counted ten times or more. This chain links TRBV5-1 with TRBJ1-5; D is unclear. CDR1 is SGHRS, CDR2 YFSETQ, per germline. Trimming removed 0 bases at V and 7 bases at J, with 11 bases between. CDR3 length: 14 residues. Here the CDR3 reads CASSLVPGIQPQHF. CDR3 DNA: TGCGCCAGCAGCTTGGTTCCAGGTATCCAGCCCCAGCATTTT.

The CDR3 DNA follows: TGTGCCAGCAGCGTAGCCCGGGGAGGGGAGACCCAGTACTTC. Protein sequence: CASSVARGGETQYF. The chain combines TRBV9 with TRBJ2-5, with 7 positions matching TRBD2. The V gene's germline CDR1 is SGDLS and CDR2 YYNGEE. The CDR3 is 14 residues long. The V and J ends lost 0 bases and 5 bases, in that order; junction bases with no gene match: 4.

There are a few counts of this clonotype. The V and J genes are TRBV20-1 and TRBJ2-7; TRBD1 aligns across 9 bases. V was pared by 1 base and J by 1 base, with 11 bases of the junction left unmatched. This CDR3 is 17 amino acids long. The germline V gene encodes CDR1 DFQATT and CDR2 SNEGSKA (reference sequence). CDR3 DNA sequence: TGCAGTGCTAGAGGGGACAGGGCCTGGGGGGTATCCTACGAGCAGTACTTC. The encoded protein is CSARGDRAWGVSYEQYF.

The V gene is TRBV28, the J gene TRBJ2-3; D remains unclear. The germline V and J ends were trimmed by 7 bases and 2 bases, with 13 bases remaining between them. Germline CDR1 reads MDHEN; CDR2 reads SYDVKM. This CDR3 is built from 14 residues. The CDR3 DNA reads TGTGCCAGCACTGGCCCTCCCCACACAGATACGCAGTATTTT. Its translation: CASTGPPHTDTQYF.

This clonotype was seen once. The DNA for the CDR3 is TGCAGTGCTCGTGGGACAGGGGTTTCTGGCTACACCTTC. Protein product: CSARGTGVSGYTF. The chain combines TRBV20-1 with TRBJ1-2; 10 nucleotides line up with TRBD1. With 5 bases clipped from V and 7 bases from J, the junction kept 7 bases outside the gene matches. Germline assignment: CDR1 DFQATT and CDR2 SNEGSKA (reference sequence). CDR3 length equals 13 residues.

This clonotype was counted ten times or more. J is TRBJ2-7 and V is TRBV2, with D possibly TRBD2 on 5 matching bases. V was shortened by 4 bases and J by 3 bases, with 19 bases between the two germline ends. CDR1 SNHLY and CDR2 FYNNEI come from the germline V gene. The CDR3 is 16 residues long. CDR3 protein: CASSAKGLGSFYEQYF. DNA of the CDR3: TGTGCCAGCAGTGCCAAGGGCCTAGGGAGTTTCTACGAGCAGTACTTC.

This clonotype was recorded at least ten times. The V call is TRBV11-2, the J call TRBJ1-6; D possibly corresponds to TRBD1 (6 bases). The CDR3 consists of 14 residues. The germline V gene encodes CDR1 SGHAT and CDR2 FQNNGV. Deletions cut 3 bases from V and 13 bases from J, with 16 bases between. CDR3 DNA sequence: TGTGCCAGCAGCTTCGCTACAGGGACCTCGCCCCTCCACTTT. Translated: CASSFATGTSPLHF.

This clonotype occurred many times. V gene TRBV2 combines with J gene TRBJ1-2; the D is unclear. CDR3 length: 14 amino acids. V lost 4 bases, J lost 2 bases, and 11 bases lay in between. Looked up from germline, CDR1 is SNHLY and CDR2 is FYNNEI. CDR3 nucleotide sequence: TGTGCCAGCAGTGGGGCGGGCAGCAACTATGGCTACACCTTC. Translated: CASSGAGSNYGYTF.

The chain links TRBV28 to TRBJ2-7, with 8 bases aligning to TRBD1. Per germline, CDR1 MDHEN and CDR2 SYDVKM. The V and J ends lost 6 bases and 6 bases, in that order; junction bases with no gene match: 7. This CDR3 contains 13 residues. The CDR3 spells CASSWTGNGEQYF. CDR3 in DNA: TGTGCCAGCAGCTGGACAGGGAATGGCGAGCAGTACTTC. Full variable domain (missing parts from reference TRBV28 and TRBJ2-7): DVKVTQSSRYLVKRTGEKVFLECVQDMDHENMFWYRQDPGLGLRLIYFSYDVKMKEKGDIPEGYSVSREKKERFSLILESASTNQTSMYLCASSWTGNGEQYFGPGTRLTVT.

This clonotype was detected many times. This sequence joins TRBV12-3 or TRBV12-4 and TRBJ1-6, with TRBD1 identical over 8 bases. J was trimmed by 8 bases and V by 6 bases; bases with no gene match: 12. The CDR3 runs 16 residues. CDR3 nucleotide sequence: TGTGCCAGCAGGGAAGGGCAGGGGGCGACGGATTCACCCCTCCACTTT. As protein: CASREGQGATDSPLHF.

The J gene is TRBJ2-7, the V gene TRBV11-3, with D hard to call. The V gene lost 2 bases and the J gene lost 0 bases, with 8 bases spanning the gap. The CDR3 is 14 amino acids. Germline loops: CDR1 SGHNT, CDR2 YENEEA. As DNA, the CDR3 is TGTGCCAGCAGCTTAAACTCAAACTCCTACGAGCAGTACTTC. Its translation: CASSLNSNSYEQYF. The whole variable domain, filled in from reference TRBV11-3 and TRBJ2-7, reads EAGVVQSPRYKIIEKKQPVAFWCNPISGHNTLYWYLQNLGQGPELLIRYENEEAVDDSQLPKDRFSAERLKGVDSTLKIQPAELGDSAVYLCASSLNSNSYEQYFGPGTRLTVT.

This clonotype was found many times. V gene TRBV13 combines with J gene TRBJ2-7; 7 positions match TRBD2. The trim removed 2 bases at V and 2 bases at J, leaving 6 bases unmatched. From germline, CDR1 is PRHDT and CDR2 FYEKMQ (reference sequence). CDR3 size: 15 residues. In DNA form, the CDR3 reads TGTGCCAGCAGCTTATCAAATGGGGGGGCCTACGAGCAGTACTTC. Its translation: CASSLSNGGAYEQYF.

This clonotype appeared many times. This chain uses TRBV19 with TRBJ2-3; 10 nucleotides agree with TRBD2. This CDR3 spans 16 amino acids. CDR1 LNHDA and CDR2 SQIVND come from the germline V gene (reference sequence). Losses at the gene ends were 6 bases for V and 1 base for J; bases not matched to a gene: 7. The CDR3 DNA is TGTGCCAGTAGCTCAGGACTAGCGGCCGGCACAGATACGCAGTATTTT. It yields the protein CASSSGLAAGTDTQYF.